The 17 T cell receptor beta chains below come from one sample, sequenced in a study of T cells in Graves' hyperthyroidism and ophthalmopathy (dated by TCRdb to between 2018 and 2021). To prepare the library, multiplex PCR was applied. The data were produced on an Illumina HiSeq 2000. Amplification of TCR beta CDR3 regions was carried out from RNA transcripts. A first-round RT-PCR of the TCR CDR3 used the HTBI primer set with the Qiagen OneStep RT-PCR kit. TCRdb reprocessing: public reads trimmed at Q25 with fastp, clones called with MiXCR, in-frame beta chains kept. Identical CDR3 proteins give one entry, which carries the most common genes and DNA. The sample table lists roughly 200,000 distinct CDR3 sequences, around 19% of them with a count of one. The ten top clones hold about 48% of the sample. The sample comprised blood. These receptors all stem from a man aged 35 to 55 with Graves' hyperthyroidism.

In its sample, this clonotype was seen many times. The V and J genes are TRBV3-1 and TRBJ2-7, with D maybe TRBD1 (6 bases). The germline CDR1 and CDR2 sequences are LGHDT and YNNKEL (reference sequence). CDR3 size: 15 residues. Trimming cost V 2 bases and J 3 bases, with 14 bases left between them. Here the CDR3 reads CASSQFQGQHYEQYF. In DNA form, the CDR3 reads TGTGCCAGCAGCCAATTCCAGGGACAACACTACGAGCAGTACTTC.

Comment on this clonotype: A read error may be the cause here, since a much bigger clone is one base away. The J gene is TRBJ2-7, the V gene TRBV20-1; D ambiguous. The CDR3 loop spans 14 amino acids. Germline V gene lookup returns CDR1 DFQATT and CDR2 SNEGSKA (reference sequence). Trimming took off 3 bases at V and 1 base at J, with 13 bases between the two ends. CDR3 residues: CSASFSRGSYEQYF. Written as DNA, the CDR3 is TGCAGTGCTAGCTTCTCTAGAGGATCCTACGAGCAGTACTTC.

This clonotype was found many times. The V call is TRBV2, the J call TRBJ2-2, with D hard to call. V shed 5 bases and J shed 1 base, with 14 bases lying between them. This CDR3 has 16 residues. Germline CDR1 reads SNHLY; CDR2 reads FYNNEI. Here the CDR3 reads CASSPSRIRNTGELFF. As DNA, the CDR3 is TGTGCCAGCAGTCCCTCTAGGATACGGAACACCGGGGAGCTGTTTTTT.

This clonotype was seen at least ten times. The V gene is TRBV20-1, the J gene TRBJ2-7; D might be TRBD1 or TRBD2, each matching 5 bases. The CDR3 has 14 amino acids. V was cut by 3 bases and J by 0 bases, with 12 bases left in between. Germline CDR1 DFQATT, CDR2 SNEGSKA (reference sequence). Here the CDR3 DNA reads TGCAGTGCTAGGGCCGGGACCGCCTCCTACGAGCAGTACTTC. Translation: CSARAGTASYEQYF.

This clonotype was detected only once. The rearrangement joins TRBV10-3 to TRBJ2-3; 15 bases match TRBD2. Trimming removed 5 bases from V and 5 bases from J; junction bases left unmatched: 5. The CDR3 runs to 16 residues. Germline V gene lookup returns CDR1 ENHRY and CDR2 SYGVKD. DNA of the CDR3: TGTGCCATCAGTCCAGGACTAGCGGGGGGGCAAGATACGCAGTATTTT. Translation: CAISPGLAGGQDTQYF.

This clonotype has a handful of counts. The CDR3 loop reads CASSTGRNTGELFF. CDR3 bases: TGTGCCAGCAGCACCGGGAGGAACACCGGGGAGCTGTTTTTT. This rearrangement joins TRBV6-1 to TRBJ2-2; tentatively, D is TRBD2 (6 bases). Trimming removed 6 bases at V and 1 base at J, with 9 bases between. The CDR3 has 14 residues. From germline, CDR1 is MNHNS and CDR2 SASEGT.

This clonotype has at least ten counts. The genes are TRBV30 and TRBJ1-1; D is unclear. The germline V gene encodes CDR1 GTSNPN and CDR2 SVGIG (reference sequence). V was cut by 3 bases and J by 3 bases, with 20 bases left in between. This CDR3 contains 16 residues. In DNA, the CDR3 is TGTGCCTGGAGGGAGCCCCTAATTTCTCCGGACACTGAAGCTTTCTTT. As protein: CAWREPLISPDTEAFF.

This clonotype was seen ten or more times. This chain joins TRBV7-9 and TRBJ2-5; D gene unclear. The germline CDR1 and CDR2 sequences are SEHNR and FQNEAQ (reference sequence). The V end was cut by 1 base, the J end by 5 bases, with 11 bases between. CDR3 size: 14 residues. CDR3 amino acids: CASSLVSYGETQYF. CDR3 nucleotide sequence: TGTGCCAGCAGCTTAGTGTCCTATGGGGAGACCCAGTACTTC.

This chain links TRBV19 with TRBJ2-2, with D perhaps matching TRBD1 (6 bases). The CDR3 has 12 amino acids. Trimming shortened V by 10 bases and J by 3 bases, and 9 bases separated the two germline ends. CDR1 is LNHDA and CDR2 is SQIVND in the germline V gene (reference sequence). The DNA for the CDR3 is TGTGCCACAACAGGGTACACCGGGGAGCTGTTTTTT. This translates into CATTGYTGELFF.

The chain combines TRBV12-3 or TRBV12-4 with TRBJ2-2; a weak D match, TRBD1 (5 bases). The CDR3 is made up of 16 amino acids. V lost 7 bases, J lost 2 bases, and 17 bases lay in between. CDR3 loop: CASNEGVSPNTGELFF. The CDR3 DNA is TGTGCCAGCAACGAAGGGGTCAGTCCCAACACCGGGGAGCTGTTTTTT.

This sequence joins TRBV6-2 or TRBV6-3 and TRBJ2-2; D is unresolved. CDR1 MNHEY and CDR2 SVGEGT come from the germline V gene. V was clipped by 6 bases and J by 7 bases, with 9 bases between them. This CDR3 has 12 residues. CDR3 sequence: CASSQWIGELFF. The CDR3 region has the DNA TGTGCCAGCAGCCAGTGGATCGGGGAGCTGTTTTTT.

This clonotype appeared a few times. The junction shows a germline mismatch at one end, possibly a read error. This chain uses TRBV5-1 with TRBJ2-1, with D hard to call. Germline V gene sequence: CDR1 SGHRS, CDR2 YFSETQ. The CDR3 is 14 residues long. The CDR3 here is CAGSLDYSNNEQFF. CDR3 nucleotide sequence: TGCGCCGGCAGCTTGGATTACTCTAACAATGAGCAGTTCTTC.

This clonotype showed up many times. This chain links TRBV27 with TRBJ1-1; tentative D call: TRBD1 (5 bases). Germline CDR1 MNHEY, CDR2 SMNVEV (reference sequence). Deletions cut 2 bases from V and 5 bases from J, with 21 bases between. CDR3 length: 17 amino acids. CDR3 amino acids: CASSLSFGVPGTTEAFF. Written as DNA, the CDR3 is TGTGCCAGCAGTTTAAGTTTTGGGGTTCCAGGGACGACTGAAGCTTTCTTT.

About this clonotype itself: This clone may be a read error of a much larger clone one base away. This chain connects TRBV11-1 to TRBJ1-1, with D perhaps matching TRBD1 (5 bases). Germline-derived CDR1 and CDR2 are SGHAT and FQDESV (reference sequence). The CDR3 loop spans 15 amino acids. CDR3 amino acids: CVSSQDERGSNEAFF. Here the CDR3 DNA reads TGTGTCAGCAGCCAAGACGAGCGGGGCTCGAATGAAGCTTTCTTT.

This clonotype was counted many times. V and J are TRBV7-9 and TRBJ1-2, with TRBD1 matching over 9 bases. Unmatched junction bases numbered 8, after V lost 2 bases and J lost 4 bases. The germline V gene encodes CDR1 SEHNR and CDR2 FQNEAQ (reference sequence). This CDR3 region has 16 residues. DNA of the CDR3: TGTGCCAGCAGCTTACGGGACAGGGAAAGCCTCTATGGCTACACCTTC. Protein sequence: CASSLRDRESLYGYTF. Using reference TRBV7-9 and TRBJ1-2 for the parts outside the CDR3, the full variable domain is DTGVSQNPRHKITKRGQNVTFRCDPISEHNRLYWYRQTLGQGPEFLTYFQNEAQLEKSRLLSDRFSAERPKGSFSTLEIQRTEQGDSAMYLCASSLRDRESLYGYTFGSGTRLTVV.

This clonotype was observed a handful of times. This chain uses TRBV29-1 with TRBJ1-2; D gene uncertain. The CDR3 runs 12 residues. The V and J ends lost 0 bases and 5 bases respectively, with 7 bases between them. The germline V gene has CDR1 SQVTM and CDR2 ANQGSEA. The CDR3 region has the DNA TGCAGCGTTGAAGATCGAAGTTATGGCTACACCTTC. Protein: CSVEDRSYGYTF.

Comment on this clonotype: This may arise from a read error, as a much more abundant clone is one base away. The V gene is TRBV6-2 or TRBV6-3, the J gene TRBJ2-7; D gene unclear. In germline, CDR1 is MNHEY, CDR2 SVGEGT. The CDR3 is 13 residues long. CDR3 DNA: TGTGCCAGCTCCTGGGCCAGCTCCTACGCGCAGTACTTC. It yields the protein CASSWASSYAQYF.